The clone carrying this T cell receptor beta chain was counted only a few times. This CDR3 is 17 amino acids long. The junction had 8 bases not matched to a gene; V was cut back by 1 base and J by 4 bases. Germline V gene data show CDR1 as LGHNA and CDR2 as YSLEER. Each CDR3 protein gets one entry after TCRdb re-called the RACE reads with MiXCR. Counted here are roughly 88,000 distinct CDR3 sequences, roughly 9.1% occurring once; the ten biggest clones make up around 3.6%. This sample was included in a study of human T cells and chemical hapten exposure. This sample's time point: pre-sensitization, week 0. Regarding treatment: therapeutic diphenylcyclopropenone sensitization with weekly scalp DPC.

This receptor was obtained from a middle-aged woman with alopecia areata. Some clones in this sample may be carry-over from other donors' samples. This material consisted of whole blood, taken in connection with sensitization to the hapten diphenylcyclopropenone (DPC). The chain couples TRBV4-3 to TRBJ2-3; the match to TRBD2 covers 10 bases. The CDR3 sequence is CASSQVERGGSSDTQYF. In DNA form, the CDR3 reads TGCGCCAGCAGCCAAGTCGAGCGGGGGGGTAGTTCAGATACGCAGTATTTT.